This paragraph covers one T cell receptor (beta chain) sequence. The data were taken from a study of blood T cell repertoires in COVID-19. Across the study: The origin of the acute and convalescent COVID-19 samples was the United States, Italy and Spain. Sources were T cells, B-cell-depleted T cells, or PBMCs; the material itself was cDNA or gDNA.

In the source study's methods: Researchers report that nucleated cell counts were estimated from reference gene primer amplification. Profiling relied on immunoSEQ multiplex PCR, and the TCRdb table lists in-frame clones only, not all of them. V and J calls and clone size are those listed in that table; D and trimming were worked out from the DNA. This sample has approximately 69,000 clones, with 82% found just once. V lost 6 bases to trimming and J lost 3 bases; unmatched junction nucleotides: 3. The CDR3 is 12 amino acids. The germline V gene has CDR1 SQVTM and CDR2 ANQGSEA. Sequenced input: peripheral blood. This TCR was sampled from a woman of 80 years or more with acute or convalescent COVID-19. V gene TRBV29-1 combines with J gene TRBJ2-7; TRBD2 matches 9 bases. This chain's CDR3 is CSVASGNYEQYF. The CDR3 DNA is TGCAGCGTAGCTAGCGGGAACTACGAGCAGTACTTC.